Reported below is one T cell receptor beta chain. The data derive from a study of cytomegalovirus exposure and HLA in healthy donors. The data were produced by immunoSEQ multiplex PCR, yet TCRdb's version contains in-frame clones alone and is incomplete. The sample yields about 360,000 clones, about nine tenths seen once. Germline V gene sequence: CDR1 MNHEY, CDR2 SVGAGI. The CDR3 is made up of 14 amino acids. The V and J ends lost 11 bases and 5 bases, in that order; junction bases with no gene match: 10. This receptor was taken from a woman in her late teens or twenties in good health and CMV-seronegative. V is TRBV6-5 and J is TRBJ2-3; 10 bases are shared with TRBD2. Sequencing was carried out using PBMCs. CDR3 region: CASLSASGGDTQYF. The DNA of the CDR3 is TGTGCCTCCCTATCGGCTAGCGGGGGAGATACGCAGTATTTT.